This T cell receptor beta chain was sequenced during a study of identical twins. Study-wide findings and caveats: Insertions were reduced in abundant cord blood beta clonotypes but not in memory repertoires.

cDNA carried unique molecular identifiers, and a universal primer site was added by template switching. Each CDR3 protein is one row after TCRdb ran MiXCR on the 5' RACE reads. Here the sample spans some 710,000 distinct CDR3 sequences, 5.5% to 6.5% being singletons. V was pared by 7 bases and J by 3 bases, with 17 bases between. The germline V gene encodes CDR1 SGHVS and CDR2 FQNEAQ. The CDR3 has 15 residues. This clonotype was picked up many times. As yet, its antigen is unknown. Sequencing was done on a sample of naive T cells sorted from blood. The rearrangement links TRBV7-8 to TRBJ2-3; TRBD2 is a possible D gene (6 bases). This receptor was identified in a young man in good health. CDR3 sequence (DNA): TGTGCCAGCAACCAACGGGAGTTTTATACAGATACGCAGTATTTT. It is translated as CASNQREFYTDTQYF. Full variable domain (outside the CDR3, taken from reference TRBV7-8 and TRBJ2-3): GAGVSQSPRYKVAKRGQDVALRCDPISGHVSLFWYQQALGQGPEFLTYFQNEAQLDKSGLPSDRFFAERPEGSVSTLKIQRTQQEDSAVYLCASNQREFYTDTQYFGPGTRLTVL.